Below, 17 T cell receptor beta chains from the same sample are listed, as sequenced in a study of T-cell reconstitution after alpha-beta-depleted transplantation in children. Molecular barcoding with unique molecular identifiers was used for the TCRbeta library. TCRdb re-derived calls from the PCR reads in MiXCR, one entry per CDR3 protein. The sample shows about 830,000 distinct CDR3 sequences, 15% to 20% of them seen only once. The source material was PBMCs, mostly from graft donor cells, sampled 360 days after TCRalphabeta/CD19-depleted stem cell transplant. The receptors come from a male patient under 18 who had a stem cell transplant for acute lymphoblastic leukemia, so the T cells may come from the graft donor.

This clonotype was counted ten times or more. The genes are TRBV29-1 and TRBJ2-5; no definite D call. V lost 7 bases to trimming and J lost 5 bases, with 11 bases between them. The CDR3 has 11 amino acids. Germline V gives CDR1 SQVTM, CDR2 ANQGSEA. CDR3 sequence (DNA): TGCAGCGCCCAACGTGGGGAGACCCAGTACTTC. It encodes CSAQRGETQYF.

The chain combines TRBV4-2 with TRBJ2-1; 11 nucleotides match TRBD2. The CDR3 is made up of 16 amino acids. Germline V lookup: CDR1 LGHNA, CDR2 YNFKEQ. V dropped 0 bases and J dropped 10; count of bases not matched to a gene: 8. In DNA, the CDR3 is TGTGCCAGCAGCCAAGAGTCTAGCGGGGGGTTCACGGAGCAGTTCTTC. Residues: CASSQESSGGFTEQFF.

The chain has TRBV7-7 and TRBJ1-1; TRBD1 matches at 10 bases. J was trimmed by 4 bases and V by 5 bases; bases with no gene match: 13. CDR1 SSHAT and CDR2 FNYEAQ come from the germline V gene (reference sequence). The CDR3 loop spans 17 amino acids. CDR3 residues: CASSPRVGRDRGTEAFF. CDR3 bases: TGTGCCAGCAGCCCGAGAGTGGGCCGGGACAGGGGCACTGAAGCTTTCTTT.

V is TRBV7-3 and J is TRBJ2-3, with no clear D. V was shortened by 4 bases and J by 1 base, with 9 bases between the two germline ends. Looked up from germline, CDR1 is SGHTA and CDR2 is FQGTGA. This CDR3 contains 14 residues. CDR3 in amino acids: CASSYLRGTDTQYF. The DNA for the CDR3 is TGTGCCAGCAGCTATCTAAGGGGCACAGATACGCAGTATTTT.

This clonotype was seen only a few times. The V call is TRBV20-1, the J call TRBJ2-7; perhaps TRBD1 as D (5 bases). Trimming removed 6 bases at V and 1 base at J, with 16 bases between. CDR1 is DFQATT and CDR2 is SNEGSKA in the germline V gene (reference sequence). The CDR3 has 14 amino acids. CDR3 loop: CSARRPRGSYEQYF. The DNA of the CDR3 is TGCAGTGCACGGAGACCTAGGGGTTCCTACGAGCAGTACTTC.

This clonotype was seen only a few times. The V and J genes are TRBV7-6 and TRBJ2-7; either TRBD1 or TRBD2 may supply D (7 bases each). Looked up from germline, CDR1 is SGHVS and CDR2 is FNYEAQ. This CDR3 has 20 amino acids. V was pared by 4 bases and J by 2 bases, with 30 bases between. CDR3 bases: TGTGCCAGCAGCTGGACCGTCGGGACAGCACTTGGCGGGAGCACCTACGAGCAGTACTTC. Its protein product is CASSWTVGTALGGSTYEQYF.

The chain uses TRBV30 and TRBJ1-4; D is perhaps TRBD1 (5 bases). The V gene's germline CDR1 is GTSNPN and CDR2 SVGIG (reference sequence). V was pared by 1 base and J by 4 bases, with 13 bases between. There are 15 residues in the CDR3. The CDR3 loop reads CAWSGDQGLNEKLFF. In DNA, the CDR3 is TGTGCCTGGAGTGGAGATCAGGGCCTTAATGAAAAACTGTTTTTT.

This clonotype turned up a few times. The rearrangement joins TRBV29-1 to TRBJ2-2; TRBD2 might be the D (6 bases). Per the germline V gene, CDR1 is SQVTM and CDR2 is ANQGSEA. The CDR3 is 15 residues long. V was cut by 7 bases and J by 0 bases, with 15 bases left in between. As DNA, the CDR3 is TGCAGCGCCGCGGCCGGGACTTCGAACACCGGGGAGCTGTTTTTT. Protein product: CSAAAGTSNTGELFF.

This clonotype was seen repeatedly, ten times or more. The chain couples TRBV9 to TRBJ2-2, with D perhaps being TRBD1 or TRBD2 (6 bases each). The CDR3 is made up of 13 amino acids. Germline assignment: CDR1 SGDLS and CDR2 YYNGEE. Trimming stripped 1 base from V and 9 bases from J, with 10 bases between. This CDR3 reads CASSVWGARELFF. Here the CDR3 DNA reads TGTGCCAGCAGCGTATGGGGGGCCAGGGAGCTGTTTTTT.

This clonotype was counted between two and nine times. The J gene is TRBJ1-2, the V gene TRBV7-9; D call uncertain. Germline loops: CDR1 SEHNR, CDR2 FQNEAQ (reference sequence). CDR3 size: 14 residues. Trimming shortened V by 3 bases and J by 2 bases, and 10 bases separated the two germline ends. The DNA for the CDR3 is TGTGCCAGCAGCTTCGAACTTGGGAACTATGGCTACACCTTC. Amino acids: CASSFELGNYGYTF. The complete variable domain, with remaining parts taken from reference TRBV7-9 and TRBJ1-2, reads DTGVSQNPRHKITKRGQNVTFRCDPISEHNRLYWYRQTLGQGPEFLTYFQNEAQLEKSRLLSDRFSAERPKGSFSTLEIQRTEQGDSAMYLCASSFELGNYGYTFGSGTRLTVV.

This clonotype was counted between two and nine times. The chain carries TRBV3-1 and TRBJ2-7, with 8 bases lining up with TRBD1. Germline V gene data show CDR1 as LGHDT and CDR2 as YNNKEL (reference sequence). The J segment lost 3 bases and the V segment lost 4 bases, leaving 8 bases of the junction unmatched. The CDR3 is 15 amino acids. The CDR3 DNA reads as TGTGCCAGCAGCCTCAGGGGACAGGTTCTCTACGAGCAGTACTTC. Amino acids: CASSLRGQVLYEQYF.

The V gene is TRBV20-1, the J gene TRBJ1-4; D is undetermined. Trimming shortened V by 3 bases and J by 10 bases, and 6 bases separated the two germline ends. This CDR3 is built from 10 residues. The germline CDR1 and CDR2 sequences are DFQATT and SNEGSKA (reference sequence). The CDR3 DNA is TGCAGTGCTAGGCGGGGAAAACTGTTTTTT. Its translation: CSARRGKLFF.

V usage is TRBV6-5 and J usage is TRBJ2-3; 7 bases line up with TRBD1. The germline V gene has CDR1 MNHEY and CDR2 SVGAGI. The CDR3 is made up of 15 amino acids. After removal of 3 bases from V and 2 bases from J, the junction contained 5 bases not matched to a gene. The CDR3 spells CASSYPTGTTDTQYF. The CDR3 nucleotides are TGTGCCAGCAGTTATCCGACAGGGACCACAGATACGCAGTATTTT.

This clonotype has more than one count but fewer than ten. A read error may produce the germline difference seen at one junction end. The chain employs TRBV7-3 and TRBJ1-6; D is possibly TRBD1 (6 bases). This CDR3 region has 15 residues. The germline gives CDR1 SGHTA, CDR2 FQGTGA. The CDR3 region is CASSLTGYYNSPLHF. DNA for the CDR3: TGTGCCAGCAGCCTAACAGGGTACTATAATTCACCCCTCCACTTT.

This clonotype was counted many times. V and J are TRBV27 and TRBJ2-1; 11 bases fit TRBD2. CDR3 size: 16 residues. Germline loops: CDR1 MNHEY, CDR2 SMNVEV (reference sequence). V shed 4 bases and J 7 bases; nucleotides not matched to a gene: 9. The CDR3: CASSSLAGGTGNEQFF. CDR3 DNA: TGTGCCAGCAGTTCCCTAGCGGGGGGAACGGGTAATGAGCAGTTCTTC.

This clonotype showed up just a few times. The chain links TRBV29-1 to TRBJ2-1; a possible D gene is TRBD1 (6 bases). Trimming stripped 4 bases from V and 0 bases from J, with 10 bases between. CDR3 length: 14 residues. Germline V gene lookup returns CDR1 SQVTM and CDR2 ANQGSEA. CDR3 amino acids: CSVVPGHSYNEQFF. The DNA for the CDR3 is TGCAGCGTTGTACCGGGACACTCCTACAATGAGCAGTTCTTC.

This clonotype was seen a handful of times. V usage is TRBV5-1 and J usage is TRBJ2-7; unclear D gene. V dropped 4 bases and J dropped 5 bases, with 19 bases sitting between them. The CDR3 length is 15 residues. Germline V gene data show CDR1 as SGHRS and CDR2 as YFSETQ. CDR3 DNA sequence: TGCGCCAGCAGCCCACTCAGGCGATCTCTAGACGAGCAGTACTTC. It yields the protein CASSPLRRSLDEQYF.